A selection of T cell receptor beta chains follows, all from one sample in a study of sequential checkpoint blockade in melanoma. Generated by immunoSEQ multiplex PCR, the TCRdb table keeps only in-frame clones and is missing some. The repertoire has fewer than 15,000 clones, 75% to 80% of them found once; the top ten carry less than 75%. The sample here was CD8+ T cells sorted from blood (inferred from file names), taken from a patient given nivolumab and ipilimumab in sequence. These receptors were taken from a human donor with melanoma. Both conserved end residues are part of each CDR3. The order of the fields is D gene, clone size, J gene, V gene, CDR3 protein, CDR3 DNA. The D gene is left open where the match is weak. A row's size may be missing; if present it is once, few, many or a size class.

d_call: .
clone_size: .
j_call: TRBJ2-1
v_call: TRBV6-5
cdr3_aa: CASTHQGSYNEQFF
cdr3_nt: TGTGCCAGCACTCATCAGGGGTCCTACAATGAGCAGTTCTTC

d_call: .
clone_size: once
j_call: TRBJ2-5
v_call: TRBV7-8
cdr3_aa: CASSSPGKGDQETQYF
cdr3_nt: TGTGCCAGCAGCTCACCAGGGAAGGGGGACCAAGAGACCCAGTACTTC

d_call: TRBD1
clone_size: .
j_call: TRBJ2-2
v_call: TRBV5-4
cdr3_aa: CASSLETGVTGELFF
cdr3_nt: TGTGCCAGCAGCTTGGAGACAGGGGTGACCGGGGAGCTGTTTTTT

d_call: TRBD1
clone_size: .
j_call: TRBJ2-1
v_call: TRBV10-3
cdr3_aa: CAISDRGPYNEQFF
cdr3_nt: TGTGCCATCAGTGACAGGGGGCCCTACAATGAGCAGTTCTTC

d_call: .
clone_size: .
j_call: TRBJ2-1
v_call: TRBV5-4
cdr3_aa: CASSLAGFDEQFF
cdr3_nt: TGTGCCAGCAGCTTGGCAGGGTTCGATGAGCAGTTCTTC

d_call: TRBD2
clone_size: .
j_call: TRBJ2-1
v_call: TRBV4-3
cdr3_aa: CASSQVSLGLAENNEQFF
cdr3_nt: TGCGCCAGCAGCCAAGTCTCCCTGGGACTAGCGGAAAACAATGAGCAGTTCTTC

d_call: .
clone_size: .
j_call: TRBJ2-7
v_call: TRBV19
cdr3_aa: CASTRGGQGLNEQYF
cdr3_nt: TGTGCCAGTACTCGAGGAGGGCAGGGTCTGAACGAGCAGTACTTC

d_call: TRBD1
clone_size: .
j_call: TRBJ1-5
v_call: TRBV7-9
cdr3_aa: CASSLGDRDSNQPQHF
cdr3_nt: TGTGCCAGCAGCCTAGGGGACAGGGATAGCAATCAGCCCCAGCATTTT

d_call: .
clone_size: .
j_call: TRBJ2-7
v_call: TRBV27
cdr3_aa: CASSLSQGFSPYEQYF
cdr3_nt: TGTGCCAGCAGTTTATCCCAAGGTTTTAGCCCCTACGAGCAGTACTTC

d_call: TRBD1
clone_size: .
j_call: TRBJ2-7
v_call: TRBV7-9
cdr3_aa: CATTDLGQAYEQYF
cdr3_nt: TGTGCCACTACAGACCTCGGACAGGCCTACGAGCAGTACTTC

d_call: TRBD2
clone_size: .
j_call: TRBJ2-3
v_call: TRBV2
cdr3_aa: CASSDGLAGLDTQYF
cdr3_nt: TGTGCCAGCAGTGACGGGCTAGCGGGACTGGATACGCAGTATTTT

d_call: .
clone_size: few
j_call: TRBJ1-2
v_call: TRBV7-8
cdr3_aa: CASRSPAGEGGYTF
cdr3_nt: TGTGCCAGCAGATCCCCTGCGGGGGAAGGCGGCTACACCTTC

d_call: TRBD2
clone_size: few
j_call: TRBJ2-7
v_call: TRBV4-3
cdr3_aa: CASSQGGLAGDEQYF
cdr3_nt: TGCGCCAGCAGCCAAGGGGGACTAGCGGGAGACGAGCAGTACTTC

d_call: .
clone_size: once
j_call: TRBJ2-7
v_call: TRBV5-6
cdr3_aa: CASSLALAELVEQYF
cdr3_nt: TGTGCCAGCAGCTTGGCCCTAGCAGAACTCGTCGAGCAGTACTTC

d_call: TRBD1
clone_size: .
j_call: TRBJ2-2
v_call: TRBV27
cdr3_aa: CASSPRVSDRGTGELFF
cdr3_nt: TGTGCCAGCAGTCCTAGGGTTTCGGACAGGGGCACCGGGGAGCTGTTTTTT

d_call: TRBD2
clone_size: .
j_call: TRBJ2-5
v_call: TRBV29-1
cdr3_aa: CSGRTSGEYQETQYF
cdr3_nt: TGCAGCGGACGAACTAGCGGGGAGTACCAAGAGACCCAGTACTTC

d_call: .
clone_size: .
j_call: TRBJ2-7
v_call: TRBV7-9
cdr3_aa: CASSFSGNEQYF
cdr3_nt: TGTGCCAGCAGCTTTTCAGGGAACGAGCAGTACTTC

d_call: TRBD2
clone_size: .
j_call: TRBJ2-3
v_call: TRBV6-4
cdr3_aa: CASSDSLGGADTQYF
cdr3_nt: TGTGCCAGCAGTGACTCGCTCGGGGGGGCCGATACGCAGTATTTT

d_call: TRBD2
clone_size: few
j_call: TRBJ2-7
v_call: TRBV4-3
cdr3_aa: CASSDSLAGGGEQYF
cdr3_nt: TGCGCCAGCAGCGACAGCCTAGCGGGAGGCGGCGAGCAGTACTTC

d_call: .
clone_size: once
j_call: TRBJ2-1
v_call: TRBV9
cdr3_aa: CASSVGQYNEQFF
cdr3_nt: TGTGCCAGCAGCGTAGGGCAGTACAATGAGCAGTTCTTC

d_call: TRBD1
clone_size: .
j_call: TRBJ2-1
v_call: TRBV6-5
cdr3_aa: CASSRGGQGADEQFF
cdr3_nt: TGTGCCAGCAGTCGGGGAGGACAGGGGGCGGATGAGCAGTTCTTC

d_call: .
clone_size: few
j_call: TRBJ2-1
v_call: TRBV9
cdr3_aa: CASSVGGNKNNEQFF
cdr3_nt: TGTGCCAGCAGCGTTGGGGGCAACAAAAACAATGAGCAGTTCTTC

d_call: TRBD2
clone_size: medium-sized
j_call: TRBJ2-1
v_call: TRBV9
cdr3_aa: CASSVGSGGYNEQFF
cdr3_nt: TGTGCCAGCAGCGTAGGCAGCGGGGGCTACAATGAGCAGTTCTTC

d_call: .
clone_size: .
j_call: TRBJ1-2
v_call: TRBV7-4
cdr3_aa: CASSLAQYGYTF
cdr3_nt: TGTGCCAGCAGCTTAGCGCAGTATGGCTACACCTTC

d_call: .
clone_size: .
j_call: TRBJ2-1
v_call: TRBV20-1
cdr3_aa: CSALLYNEQFF
cdr3_nt: TGCAGTGCTTTACTGTACAATGAGCAGTTCTTC

d_call: TRBD1
clone_size: .
j_call: TRBJ2-7
v_call: TRBV11-2
cdr3_aa: CASSFGTAYEQYF
cdr3_nt: TGTGCCAGCAGCTTTGGGACAGCCTACGAGCAGTACTTC

d_call: .
clone_size: .
j_call: TRBJ2-2
v_call: TRBV6-5
cdr3_aa: CASSYGANTGELFF
cdr3_nt: TGTGCCAGCAGTTACGGAGCGAACACCGGGGAGCTGTTTTTT

d_call: TRBD1
clone_size: .
j_call: TRBJ2-5
v_call: TRBV7-6
cdr3_aa: CASSPGAGTGVVEETQYF
cdr3_nt: TGTGCCAGCAGCCCAGGGGCCGGGACAGGGGTTGTGGAAGAGACCCAGTACTTC

d_call: .
clone_size: once
j_call: TRBJ2-2
v_call: TRBV19
cdr3_aa: CASSYSRTGELFF
cdr3_nt: TGTGCCAGTAGTTACTCAAGAACCGGGGAGCTGTTTTTT

d_call: TRBD2
clone_size: .
j_call: TRBJ2-3
v_call: TRBV28
cdr3_aa: CASSFSGNTDTQYF
cdr3_nt: TGTGCCAGCAGTTTTAGCGGGAACACAGATACGCAGTATTTT

d_call: TRBD2
clone_size: .
j_call: TRBJ2-5
v_call: TRBV6-5
cdr3_aa: CASSYSAGGLQETQYF
cdr3_nt: TGTGCCAGCAGTTACTCGGCGGGAGGGTTACAAGAGACCCAGTACTTC

d_call: .
clone_size: once
j_call: TRBJ2-7
v_call: TRBV11-2
cdr3_aa: CASSPSPTYEQYF
cdr3_nt: TGTGCCAGCAGCCCCTCCCCCACCTACGAGCAGTACTTC

d_call: TRBD2
clone_size: .
j_call: TRBJ2-6
v_call: TRBV4-2
cdr3_aa: CASSQDGGAGANVLTF
cdr3_nt: TGTGCCAGCAGCCAAGATGGGGGGGCTGGGGCCAACGTCCTGACTTTC

d_call: TRBD1
clone_size: .
j_call: TRBJ1-4
v_call: TRBV27
cdr3_aa: CASLGTDGIRGEKLFF
cdr3_nt: TGTGCCAGCCTTGGGACAGATGGAATTCGAGGTGAAAAACTGTTTTTT

d_call: TRBD1
clone_size: .
j_call: TRBJ2-7
v_call: TRBV2
cdr3_aa: CASSPGQGAGEQYF
cdr3_nt: TGTGCCAGCAGTCCGGGACAGGGGGCAGGCGAGCAGTACTTC

d_call: TRBD1
clone_size: .
j_call: TRBJ2-7
v_call: TRBV5-5
cdr3_aa: CASSPGQGSYEQYF
cdr3_nt: TGTGCCAGCAGCCCGGGACAGGGTTCCTACGAGCAGTACTTC

d_call: .
clone_size: .
j_call: TRBJ1-5
v_call: TRBV19
cdr3_aa: CASTGNNQPQHF
cdr3_nt: TGTGCCAGTACAGGGAACAATCAGCCCCAGCATTTT

d_call: TRBD1
clone_size: once
j_call: TRBJ2-7
v_call: TRBV27
cdr3_aa: CASSPGTGAFGEQYF
cdr3_nt: TGTGCCAGCAGTCCCGGGACAGGGGCCTTTGGCGAGCAGTACTTC

d_call: .
clone_size: .
j_call: TRBJ2-7
v_call: TRBV28
cdr3_aa: CASSLLGSHEQYF
cdr3_nt: TGTGCCAGCAGTTTACTAGGATCCCACGAGCAGTACTTC

d_call: TRBD2
clone_size: .
j_call: TRBJ2-1
v_call: TRBV9
cdr3_aa: CASSVYRGSSHYNEQFF
cdr3_nt: TGTGCCAGCAGCGTTTATCGCGGGAGTTCCCATTACAATGAGCAGTTCTTC

d_call: TRBD1
clone_size: .
j_call: TRBJ1-1
v_call: TRBV7-4
cdr3_aa: CASSSGHRGMNTEAFF
cdr3_nt: TGTGCCAGCAGCTCAGGTCACAGGGGAATGAACACTGAAGCTTTCTTT

d_call: .
clone_size: once
j_call: TRBJ2-2
v_call: TRBV6-1
cdr3_aa: CASSESGEPGELFF
cdr3_nt: TGTGCCAGCAGTGAGTCGGGGGAACCCGGGGAGCTGTTTTTT

d_call: .
clone_size: .
j_call: TRBJ2-7
v_call: TRBV29-1
cdr3_aa: CSVVETTPSYEQYF
cdr3_nt: TGCAGCGTTGTCGAGACAACTCCTTCCTACGAGCAGTACTTC

d_call: .
clone_size: .
j_call: TRBJ1-2
v_call: TRBV2
cdr3_aa: CASDTAVVNYGYTF
cdr3_nt: TGTGCCAGCGATACAGCGGTGGTTAACTATGGCTACACCTTC

d_call: .
clone_size: .
j_call: TRBJ1-6
v_call: TRBV19
cdr3_aa: CASSTRDKGIYNSPLHF
cdr3_nt: TGTGCCAGTAGTACCAGGGACAAGGGAATCTATAATTCACCCCTCCACTTT

d_call: .
clone_size: .
j_call: TRBJ2-2
v_call: TRBV5-6
cdr3_aa: CASSLYESGELFF
cdr3_nt: TGTGCCAGCAGCTTGTACGAGAGCGGGGAGCTGTTTTTT